This is a list of T cell receptor beta chains from one sample in a study of T cell changes during pregnancy in multiple sclerosis. Repertoires were generated with immunoSEQ multiplex PCR, while TCRdb's copy carries only in-frame clones and drops some. In the table there are roughly 34,000 clones, approximately 90% of which are singletons. The sample here was peripheral blood, taken in the second trimester of pregnancy. All receptors derive from a female donor in good health, enrolled as a control in a pregnancy study. Each CDR3 is given with its conserved first and last residue. A D gene is named only where the DNA matches it firmly. Clone size is shown for a subset of rows, as once, few, many or a class of expanded clone.

CDR3 protein | CDR3 DNA | J gene | D gene | V gene | clone size
CASSIGTSDAYEQYF | TGTGCCAGTAGTATAGGGACTAGCGATGCCTACGAGCAGTACTTC | TRBJ2-7 | TRBD2 | TRBV19 | -
CASSQVLGTSTGELFF | TGTGCCAGCAGCCAAGTCCTCGGGACTAGCACCGGGGAGCTGTTTTTT | TRBJ2-2 | TRBD2 | TRBV4-2 | -
CASSSGTGAYEQYF | TGCGCCAGCAGCTCCGGGACAGGGGCCTACGAGCAGTACTTC | TRBJ2-7 | TRBD1 | TRBV5-1 | -
CASSPGQGPSVGGYTF | TGTGCCAGCAGCCCGGGACAGGGTCCTTCCGTCGGGGGCTACACCTTC | TRBJ1-2 | TRBD1 | TRBV7-2 | -
CASSLGVGGRYNEQFF | TGTGCCAGCAGCTTAGGGGTGGGGGGTCGATACAATGAGCAGTTCTTC | TRBJ2-1 | - | TRBV7-3 | -
CASRKTGLENEQFF | TGTGCCAGCAGAAAAACGGGACTAGAAAATGAGCAGTTCTTC | TRBJ2-1 | TRBD2 | TRBV6-4 | -
CASTLGVASGANVLTF | TGTGCCAGCACCCTCGGGGTCGCCTCTGGGGCCAACGTCCTGACTTTC | TRBJ2-6 | - | TRBV4-2 | -
CASRTGTANSPLHF | TGTGCCAGCAGGACCGGGACAGCCAATTCACCCCTCCACTTT | TRBJ1-6 | TRBD1 | TRBV6-4 | -
CASSAGTGKYF | TGTGCCAGCAGCGCTGGGACAGGGAAGTACTTC | TRBJ2-7 | TRBD1 | TRBV9 | once
CASSPPVSSGTGLNHEQFF | TGTGCCAGCTCACCCCCGGTGTCCTCCGGGACAGGGCTTAATCATGAGCAGTTCTTC | TRBJ2-1 | TRBD1 | TRBV18 | -
CARGTGGGSGANVLTF | TGTGCCAGAGGGACAGGGGGAGGCTCCGGGGCCAACGTCCTGACTTTC | TRBJ2-6 | TRBD1 | TRBV2 | -
CVSSLGLAFSPLRETQYF | TGCGTCAGCAGCTTGGGACTAGCGTTCTCCCCTCTTCGAGAGACCCAGTACTTC | TRBJ2-5 | TRBD2 | TRBV4-3 | -
CASSPWTGDNSPLHF | TGTGCCAGCAGTCCCTGGACAGGGGATAATTCACCCCTCCACTTT | TRBJ1-6 | TRBD1 | TRBV25-1 | -
CASSLKTSGKLGSYNEQFF | TGTGCCAGCTCACTAAAGACTAGCGGGAAACTAGGCTCCTACAATGAGCAGTTCTTC | TRBJ2-1 | TRBD2 | TRBV18 | -
CASSGWDRVIIVFCYEQYF | TGTGCCAGCAGCGGATGGGACAGGGTTATTATTGTGTTTTGCTACGAGCAGTACTTC | TRBJ2-7 | - | TRBV21-1 | -
CASSQGLTNEKLFF | TGCGCCAGCAGCCAGGGCCTGACTAATGAAAAACTGTTTTTT | TRBJ1-4 | - | TRBV5-1 | -
CASTQAGAGETQYF | TGTGCCAGCACCCAAGCGGGGGCGGGGGAGACCCAGTACTTC | TRBJ2-5 | TRBD2 | TRBV7-9 | -
CATSRGDEKADTYEQYF | TGTGCCACCAGCAGAGGAGATGAGAAGGCAGACACCTACGAGCAGTACTTC | TRBJ2-7 | - | TRBV15 | -
CASSPIQGSSGNTIYF | TGTGCCAGCAGCCCGATACAGGGGAGCTCTGGAAACACCATATATTTT | TRBJ1-3 | TRBD1 | TRBV7-8 | -
CASSLTGAGDTQYF | TGTGCCAGCAGCTTAACGGGGGCGGGAGATACGCAGTATTTT | TRBJ2-3 | - | TRBV7-3 | -
CASGGEGAGNEKLFF | TGTGCCAGCGGGGGGGAAGGGGCAGGTAATGAAAAACTGTTTTTT | TRBJ1-4 | - | TRBV4-2 | -
CASSVAREETQYF | TGTGCCAGCAGCGTAGCACGGGAAGAGACCCAGTACTTC | TRBJ2-5 | - | TRBV9 | -
CASSPYKGGTEAFF | TGTGCCAGCAGCCCCTATAAAGGGGGCACTGAAGCTTTCTTT | TRBJ1-1 | - | TRBV5-4 | -
CASSTLRADTQYF | TGTGCCAGCAGCACTCTGAGGGCAGATACGCAGTATTTT | TRBJ2-3 | - | TRBV5-5 | -
CASSLGQGSYGYTF | TGTGCCAGCAGTTTGGGACAGGGGAGCTATGGCTACACCTTC | TRBJ1-2 | TRBD1 | TRBV28 | -
CACRDGELFF | TGTGCCTGCAGGGACGGGGAGCTGTTTTTT | TRBJ2-2 | - | TRBV30 | -
CASSLDRGDTEAFF | TGCGCCAGCAGCCTGGACAGGGGGGATACTGAAGCTTTCTTT | TRBJ1-1 | TRBD1 | TRBV5-1 | -
CASSPKGQVSNEQFF | TGTGCCAGCTCTCCGAAAGGCCAGGTCTCCAATGAGCAGTTCTTC | TRBJ2-1 | - | TRBV18 | -
CASSKFSELSLPQHF | TGTGCCAGCAGCAAATTCTCGGAGCTATCGTTGCCCCAGCATTTT | TRBJ1-5 | - | TRBV21-1 | -
CASSSIAGEGRYEQYF | TGTGCCAGCAGTTCTATAGCGGGAGAGGGTAGGTACGAGCAGTACTTC | TRBJ2-7 | TRBD2 | TRBV27 | -
CASSLVLGRGIYSNQPQHF | TGTGCCAGCAGCTTAGTTCTTGGCAGGGGCATATATAGCAATCAGCCCCAGCATTTT | TRBJ1-5 | - | TRBV7-9 | -
CASSEVGQGWIDTQYF | TGTGCCAGCAGTGAAGTAGGACAGGGATGGATAGATACGCAGTATTTT | TRBJ2-3 | TRBD1 | TRBV6-1 | -
CASSVGTHNEQFF | TGTGCCAGCAGCGTAGGAACACACAATGAGCAGTTCTTC | TRBJ2-1 | - | TRBV9 | -
CASSIGTGGNTEAFF | TGTGCCAGTAGTATTGGGACAGGGGGGAACACTGAAGCTTTCTTT | TRBJ1-1 | TRBD1 | TRBV19 | -
CASSGTAGEPNNEQFF | TGTGCCAGCAGCGGGACAGCGGGAGAACCAAACAATGAGCAGTTCTTC | TRBJ2-1 | - | TRBV6-4 | -
CASRGQGMSSYEQYF | TGTGCCAGCAGGGGACAGGGCATGAGCTCCTACGAGCAGTACTTC | TRBJ2-7 | TRBD1 | TRBV7-9 | -
CASSPSGGAYNEQFF | TGTGCCAGCAGTCCTAGCGGGGGGGCCTACAATGAGCAGTTCTTC | TRBJ2-1 | TRBD2 | TRBV7-9 | -
CASSSNSNQPQHF | TGTGCCAGCAGTTCTAATAGCAATCAGCCCCAGCATTTT | TRBJ1-5 | - | TRBV6-1 | -
CASWEGAGEQYF | TGTGCCAGCTGGGAAGGGGCGGGGGAGCAGTACTTC | TRBJ2-5 | TRBD2 | TRBV28 | -
CASSPGLPYEQYF | TGTGCCAGCAGCCCGGGACTACCCTACGAGCAGTACTTC | TRBJ2-7 | TRBD2 | TRBV7-9 | -
CASSLRTGGLTNEQFF | TGTGCCAGCAGCTTGCGTACTGGTGGACTAACCAATGAGCAGTTCTTC | TRBJ2-1 | - | TRBV5-8 | -
CASSLGQYEQYF | TGTGCCAGCAGCTTAGGACAGTACGAGCAGTACTTC | TRBJ2-7 | - | TRBV5-5 | -
CASSPVGGMNNEQFF | TGTGCCAGCAGCCCTGTAGGGGGTATGAACAATGAGCAGTTCTTC | TRBJ2-1 | - | TRBV7-9 | -
CASSRQETQYF | TGTGCCAGCAGCCGCCAAGAGACCCAGTACTTC | TRBJ2-5 | - | TRBV6-5 | once
CATSRGGGTGVNEKLFF | TGTGCCACCAGCAGAGGGGGAGGGACAGGGGTGAATGAAAAACTGTTTTTT | TRBJ1-4 | TRBD1 | TRBV15 | -
CASSYSFSLGGYTF | TGTGCCAGCAGTTACTCGTTCAGCCTAGGTGGCTACACCTTC | TRBJ1-2 | - | TRBV6-5 | -
CANQRDHNSPLHF | TGTGCCAACCAGCGGGACCATAATTCACCCCTCCACTTT | TRBJ1-6 | - | TRBV28 | -
CATSGYRGQETQYF | TGTGCCACCAGCGGATACAGGGGGCAGGAGACCCAGTACTTC | TRBJ2-5 | TRBD1 | TRBV15 | -
CASSADRGNLYEQYF | TGTGCCAGCAGCGCCGACAGGGGAAATCTCTACGAGCAGTACTTC | TRBJ2-7 | TRBD1 | TRBV7-2 | -
CASSMAGQGAGNTIYF | TGTGCCAGTAGTATGGCAGGACAGGGAGCCGGAAACACCATATATTTT | TRBJ1-3 | TRBD1 | TRBV19 | -
CASSFVKTGVGYNQPQHF | TGTGCCAGCAGCTTCGTAAAGACAGGGGTCGGATACAATCAGCCCCAGCATTTT | TRBJ1-5 | TRBD1 | TRBV7-9 | -
CASREIAGGPETQYF | TGCGCCAGCAGAGAAATAGCGGGAGGGCCGGAGACCCAGTACTTC | TRBJ2-5 | TRBD2 | TRBV10-2 | -